This T cell receptor beta chain was captured by sequencing in a study of PD-L1 blockade in urothelial cancer. Study overall: Timepoints chosen for blood analysis were 3 weeks (second dose) and 6 weeks after treatment start.

The time point: pretreatment peripheral blood. TCRdb's copy holds only in-frame clones and misses some; the assay was immunoSEQ multiplex PCR. The sample holds tens of thousands of clones, about 90% seen once. Germline V gives CDR1 SQVTM, CDR2 ANQGSEA. This CDR3 has 14 amino acids. J lost 4 bases, V lost 6 bases, and 5 bases had no gene match. The receptor comes from an elderly woman with urothelial cancer. The sample consisted of PBMCs, taken around atezolizumab (anti-PD-L1) treatment. The chain uses TRBV29-1 and TRBJ1-5; 11 nucleotides line up with TRBD1. The CDR3 coding sequence is TGCAGCGTGGCCGGGACAGGGGGGAATCAGCCCCAGCATTTT. This translates into CSVAGTGGNQPQHF.